These T cell receptor beta chains were read from a single sample in a study of T cells after yellow fever vaccination. TCRdb reanalysed the 5' RACE reads using MiXCR and keeps one entry per CDR3 protein. The sample shows approximately 340,000 distinct CDR3 sequences, 8.5% to 10% of them seen only once. Sequences were derived from PBMCs, sampled on the day of the first yellow fever vaccination. Receptors originate from a man in his late teens or twenties who received the YFV17D yellow fever vaccine. The CDR3 runs from the conserved cysteine through the conserved F or W. A D gene is named only where the DNA matches it firmly. Clone size is stated in some rows and not others, as once, few, many or a class when expanded.

length: 14
V: TRBV7-2
size: many
J: TRBJ2-7
D: TRBD1
CDR3: CASSAYRGRIEQYF
DNA: TGTGCCAGCAGCGCCTACAGGGGAAGGATCGAGCAGTACTTC

length: 15
V: TRBV12-3/TRBV12-4
size: -
J: TRBJ1-1
D: -
CDR3: CASSIRMAGSTEAFF
DNA: TGTGCCAGCAGCATCCGGATGGCAGGGAGCACTGAAGCTTTCTTT

length: 13
V: TRBV5-5
size: -
J: TRBJ1-1
D: -
CDR3: CASSRVLLGEAFF
DNA: TGTGCCAGCAGCCGCGTGCTCCTAGGCGAAGCTTTCTTT

length: 14
V: TRBV18
size: many
J: TRBJ1-4
D: TRBD1
CDR3: CASSQGQRNEKLFF
DNA: TGTGCCAGCTCACAGGGACAGAGGAATGAAAAACTGTTTTTT

length: 17
V: TRBV12-3/TRBV12-4
size: -
J: TRBJ2-6
D: -
CDR3: CASSFSEPSSGANVLTF
DNA: TGTGCCAGCAGTTTCTCGGAACCTAGCTCTGGGGCCAACGTCCTGACTTTC

length: 14
V: TRBV25-1
size: -
J: TRBJ2-5
D: -
CDR3: CASSERQGQETQYF
DNA: TGTGCCAGCAGTGAACGGCAGGGGCAAGAGACCCAGTACTTC

length: 14
V: TRBV10-3
size: -
J: TRBJ2-5
D: TRBD1
CDR3: CAISPQGVRETQYF
DNA: TGTGCCATCAGTCCACAGGGGGTTCGGGAGACCCAGTACTTC

length: 14
V: TRBV10-3
size: many
J: TRBJ2-2
D: -
CDR3: CATTDWENTGELFF
DNA: TGTGCCACCACGGACTGGGAGAACACCGGGGAGCTGTTTTTT

length: 17
V: TRBV7-9
size: few
J: TRBJ2-5
D: -
CDR3: CASSRQAWGRGLETQYF
DNA: TGTGCCAGCAGCCGCCAGGCCTGGGGTCGGGGCTTAGAGACCCAGTACTTC

length: 18
V: TRBV12-3/TRBV12-4
size: -
J: TRBJ1-5
D: TRBD1
CDR3: CAFSLALSETGTNQPQHF
DNA: TGTGCCTTCAGTTTAGCGCTTTCCGAGACAGGGACCAATCAGCCCCAGCATTTT

length: 15
V: TRBV7-9
size: -
J: TRBJ2-5
D: -
CDR3: CASTPAGTSQETQYF
DNA: TGTGCCAGCACCCCGGCAGGCACTAGCCAAGAGACCCAGTACTTC

length: 15
V: TRBV7-2
size: few
J: TRBJ1-6
D: TRBD1
CDR3: CASSPFDRGRSPLHF
DNA: TGTGCCAGCAGCCCTTTTGACAGGGGGAGGTCACCCCTCCACTTT

length: 15
V: TRBV7-9
size: few
J: TRBJ2-5
D: -
CDR3: CASSLERTTQETQYF
DNA: TGTGCCAGCAGCTTAGAGAGGACTACCCAAGAGACCCAGTACTTC

length: 13
V: TRBV12-3/TRBV12-4
size: -
J: TRBJ2-2
D: TRBD1
CDR3: CASSRQGSRELFF
DNA: TGTGCCAGCAGTAGACAGGGGAGCAGGGAGCTGTTTTTT

length: 15
V: TRBV3-1
size: few
J: TRBJ2-5
D: -
CDR3: CASSGQPTTQETQYF
DNA: TGTGCCAGCAGCGGCCAACCGACTACCCAAGAGACCCAGTACTTC

length: 14
V: TRBV7-6
size: -
J: TRBJ2-1
D: -
CDR3: CASSPGRPMDEQFF
DNA: TGTGCCAGCAGCCCGGGACGGCCCATGGATGAGCAGTTCTTC

length: 13
V: TRBV25-1
size: -
J: TRBJ2-2
D: -
CDR3: CASSEGGVGELFF
DNA: TGTGCCAGCAGTGAAGGGGGCGTCGGGGAGCTGTTTTTT

length: 15
V: TRBV11-2
size: few
J: TRBJ2-1
D: -
CDR3: CASTRSTGLYNEQFF
DNA: TGTGCCAGCACCCGAAGTACGGGGCTCTACAATGAGCAGTTCTTC

length: 14
V: TRBV2
size: few
J: TRBJ2-3
D: -
CDR3: CASRPRGPVSKQYF
DNA: TGTGCCAGCAGACCTCGGGGGCCAGTTAGTAAGCAGTATTTT

length: 18
V: TRBV9
size: -
J: TRBJ2-2
D: TRBD2
CDR3: CASSVVPSGGLSTGELFF
DNA: TGTGCCAGCAGCGTAGTGCCTAGCGGGGGACTATCCACCGGGGAGCTGTTTTTT

length: 14
V: TRBV12-3/TRBV12-4
size: -
J: TRBJ1-1
D: -
CDR3: CASSLGGSYTEAFF
DNA: TGTGCCAGCAGTTTAGGGGGGAGTTACACTGAAGCTTTCTTT

length: 17
V: TRBV14
size: -
J: TRBJ2-2
D: TRBD2
CDR3: CASSQVGLAGYTGELFF
DNA: TGTGCCAGCAGCCAAGTGGGACTAGCGGGGTACACCGGGGAGCTGTTTTTT

length: 13
V: TRBV12-3/TRBV12-4
size: many
J: TRBJ2-5
D: -
CDR3: CASTRGLQETQYF
DNA: TGTGCCAGCACCAGGGGACTCCAAGAGACCCAGTACTTC

length: 16
V: TRBV7-3
size: few
J: TRBJ1-2
D: -
CDR3: CASSANHSPGQGGYTF
DNA: TGTGCCAGCAGCGCTAACCATTCCCCTGGACAAGGCGGCTACACCTTC

length: 13
V: TRBV27
size: few
J: TRBJ2-5
D: TRBD1
CDR3: CASGKGGKETQYF
DNA: TGTGCCAGCGGGAAAGGGGGCAAAGAGACCCAGTACTTC

length: 14
V: TRBV5-4
size: few
J: TRBJ2-5
D: TRBD1
CDR3: CASSTGQAQETQYF
DNA: TGTGCCAGCAGTACGGGACAGGCACAAGAGACCCAGTACTTC

length: 14
V: TRBV7-9
size: many
J: TRBJ2-1
D: -
CDR3: CASSPVSASGEQFF
DNA: TGTGCCAGCAGCCCGGTTTCGGCATCCGGCGAGCAGTTCTTC

length: 16
V: TRBV7-2
size: many
J: TRBJ2-7
D: TRBD2
CDR3: CASSPWTSGGAYEQYF
DNA: TGTGCCAGCAGCCCTTGGACTAGCGGGGGGGCTTACGAGCAGTACTTC

length: 15
V: TRBV5-1
size: few
J: TRBJ2-7
D: -
CDR3: CASSPTTPARGEQYF
DNA: TGCGCCAGCAGCCCGACGACCCCCGCTCGGGGTGAGCAGTACTTC

length: 12
V: TRBV12-3/TRBV12-4
size: few
J: TRBJ1-4
D: -
CDR3: CASNLGAGKLFF
DNA: TGTGCCAGCAACCTAGGGGCAGGAAAACTGTTTTTT

length: 15
V: TRBV4-3
size: few
J: TRBJ2-1
D: -
CDR3: CASSQEMGNMGEQFF
DNA: TGCGCCAGCAGCCAAGAGATGGGAAATATGGGGGAGCAGTTCTTC

length: 15
V: TRBV5-1
size: -
J: TRBJ2-2
D: -
CDR3: CASSLPQGSTGELFF
DNA: TGCGCCAGCAGCTTGCCCCAGGGGAGCACCGGGGAGCTGTTTTTT

length: 16
V: TRBV10-3
size: few
J: TRBJ2-2
D: -
CDR3: CAISESGPMNTGELFF
DNA: TGTGCCATCAGTGAGTCGGGACCGATGAACACCGGGGAGCTGTTTTTT

length: 14
V: TRBV7-8
size: -
J: TRBJ1-1
D: -
CDR3: CASSLGNGNTEAFF
DNA: TGTGCCAGCAGCTTAGGCAATGGGAACACTGAAGCTTTCTTT

length: 20
V: TRBV3-1
size: -
J: TRBJ1-5
D: TRBD1
CDR3: CASSQDGPDRGRYSNQPQHF
DNA: TGTGCCAGCAGCCAAGATGGACCCGACAGGGGCCGATATAGCAATCAGCCCCAGCATTTT

length: 20
V: TRBV12-3/TRBV12-4
size: few
J: TRBJ2-1
D: TRBD2
CDR3: CASRPPAGTSGGGAHNEQFF
DNA: TGTGCCAGCAGGCCCCCGGCGGGGACTAGCGGGGGGGGTGCGCACAATGAGCAGTTCTTC

length: 15
V: TRBV29-1
size: many
J: TRBJ2-1
D: TRBD2
CDR3: CSVEGSGASYNEQFF
DNA: TGCAGCGTTGAAGGTAGCGGGGCTAGCTACAATGAGCAGTTCTTC

length: 13
V: TRBV5-1
size: -
J: TRBJ2-7
D: -
CDR3: CASSSSSSYEQYF
DNA: TGCGCCAGCAGCTCTTCTAGCTCCTACGAGCAGTACTTC

length: 13
V: TRBV9
size: -
J: TRBJ2-5
D: -
CDR3: CASSTRTEETQYF
DNA: TGTGCCAGCAGCACGCGGACAGAAGAGACCCAGTACTTC

length: 14
V: TRBV20-1
size: few
J: TRBJ1-2
D: TRBD1
CDR3: CSARSMTGGDGYTF
DNA: TGCAGTGCTAGATCAATGACAGGGGGCGATGGCTACACCTTC

length: 14
V: TRBV28
size: -
J: TRBJ1-5
D: -
CDR3: CASTPVERNQPQHF
DNA: TGTGCCAGCACCCCCGTTGAAAGGAATCAGCCCCAGCATTTT

length: 13
V: TRBV6-6
size: many
J: TRBJ1-6
D: -
CDR3: CASSYSVTGIVDF
DNA: TGTGCCAGCAGTTACTCCGTAACTGGGATCGTGGACTTT

length: 15
V: TRBV10-3
size: few
J: TRBJ2-2
D: TRBD2
CDR3: CAIRTSGVNTGELFF
DNA: TGTGCCATCAGGACTAGCGGGGTTAACACCGGGGAGCTGTTTTTT

length: 17
V: TRBV4-3
size: few
J: TRBJ2-1
D: -
CDR3: CASSQEGRGSGYNEQFF
DNA: TGCGCCAGCAGCCAAGAAGGGAGGGGGTCGGGGTACAATGAGCAGTTCTTC

length: 11
V: TRBV4-1
size: -
J: TRBJ1-2
D: -
CDR3: CASSQEVRYTF
DNA: TGCGCCAGCAGCCAAGAGGTCCGCTACACCTTC

length: 18
V: TRBV18
size: many
J: TRBJ2-4
D: -
CDR3: CASSPLAPGALAKNIQYF
DNA: TGTGCCAGCTCACCACTGGCGCCAGGAGCACTAGCCAAAAACATTCAGTACTTC

length: 12
V: TRBV29-1
size: -
J: TRBJ1-4
D: -
CDR3: CSVGLGGEKLFF
DNA: TGCAGCGTTGGGTTGGGGGGTGAAAAACTGTTTTTT

length: 16
V: TRBV7-8
size: -
J: TRBJ2-2
D: -
CDR3: CASSLMGGLNTGELFF
DNA: TGTGCCAGCAGCTTAATGGGAGGATTGAACACCGGGGAGCTGTTTTTT

length: 15
V: TRBV28
size: few
J: TRBJ1-2
D: TRBD1
CDR3: CASSFGQGYNYGYTF
DNA: TGTGCCAGCAGTTTTGGACAGGGGTATAACTATGGCTACACCTTC

length: 15
V: TRBV19
size: few
J: TRBJ1-1
D: -
CDR3: CASSPMGQANTEAFF
DNA: TGTGCCAGTAGTCCTATGGGGCAGGCGAACACTGAAGCTTTCTTT

length: 13
V: TRBV4-2
size: -
J: TRBJ2-4
D: TRBD2
CDR3: CASSQNFRDYQYF
DNA: TGTGCCAGCAGCCAAAATTTCCGGGACTATCAGTACTTC